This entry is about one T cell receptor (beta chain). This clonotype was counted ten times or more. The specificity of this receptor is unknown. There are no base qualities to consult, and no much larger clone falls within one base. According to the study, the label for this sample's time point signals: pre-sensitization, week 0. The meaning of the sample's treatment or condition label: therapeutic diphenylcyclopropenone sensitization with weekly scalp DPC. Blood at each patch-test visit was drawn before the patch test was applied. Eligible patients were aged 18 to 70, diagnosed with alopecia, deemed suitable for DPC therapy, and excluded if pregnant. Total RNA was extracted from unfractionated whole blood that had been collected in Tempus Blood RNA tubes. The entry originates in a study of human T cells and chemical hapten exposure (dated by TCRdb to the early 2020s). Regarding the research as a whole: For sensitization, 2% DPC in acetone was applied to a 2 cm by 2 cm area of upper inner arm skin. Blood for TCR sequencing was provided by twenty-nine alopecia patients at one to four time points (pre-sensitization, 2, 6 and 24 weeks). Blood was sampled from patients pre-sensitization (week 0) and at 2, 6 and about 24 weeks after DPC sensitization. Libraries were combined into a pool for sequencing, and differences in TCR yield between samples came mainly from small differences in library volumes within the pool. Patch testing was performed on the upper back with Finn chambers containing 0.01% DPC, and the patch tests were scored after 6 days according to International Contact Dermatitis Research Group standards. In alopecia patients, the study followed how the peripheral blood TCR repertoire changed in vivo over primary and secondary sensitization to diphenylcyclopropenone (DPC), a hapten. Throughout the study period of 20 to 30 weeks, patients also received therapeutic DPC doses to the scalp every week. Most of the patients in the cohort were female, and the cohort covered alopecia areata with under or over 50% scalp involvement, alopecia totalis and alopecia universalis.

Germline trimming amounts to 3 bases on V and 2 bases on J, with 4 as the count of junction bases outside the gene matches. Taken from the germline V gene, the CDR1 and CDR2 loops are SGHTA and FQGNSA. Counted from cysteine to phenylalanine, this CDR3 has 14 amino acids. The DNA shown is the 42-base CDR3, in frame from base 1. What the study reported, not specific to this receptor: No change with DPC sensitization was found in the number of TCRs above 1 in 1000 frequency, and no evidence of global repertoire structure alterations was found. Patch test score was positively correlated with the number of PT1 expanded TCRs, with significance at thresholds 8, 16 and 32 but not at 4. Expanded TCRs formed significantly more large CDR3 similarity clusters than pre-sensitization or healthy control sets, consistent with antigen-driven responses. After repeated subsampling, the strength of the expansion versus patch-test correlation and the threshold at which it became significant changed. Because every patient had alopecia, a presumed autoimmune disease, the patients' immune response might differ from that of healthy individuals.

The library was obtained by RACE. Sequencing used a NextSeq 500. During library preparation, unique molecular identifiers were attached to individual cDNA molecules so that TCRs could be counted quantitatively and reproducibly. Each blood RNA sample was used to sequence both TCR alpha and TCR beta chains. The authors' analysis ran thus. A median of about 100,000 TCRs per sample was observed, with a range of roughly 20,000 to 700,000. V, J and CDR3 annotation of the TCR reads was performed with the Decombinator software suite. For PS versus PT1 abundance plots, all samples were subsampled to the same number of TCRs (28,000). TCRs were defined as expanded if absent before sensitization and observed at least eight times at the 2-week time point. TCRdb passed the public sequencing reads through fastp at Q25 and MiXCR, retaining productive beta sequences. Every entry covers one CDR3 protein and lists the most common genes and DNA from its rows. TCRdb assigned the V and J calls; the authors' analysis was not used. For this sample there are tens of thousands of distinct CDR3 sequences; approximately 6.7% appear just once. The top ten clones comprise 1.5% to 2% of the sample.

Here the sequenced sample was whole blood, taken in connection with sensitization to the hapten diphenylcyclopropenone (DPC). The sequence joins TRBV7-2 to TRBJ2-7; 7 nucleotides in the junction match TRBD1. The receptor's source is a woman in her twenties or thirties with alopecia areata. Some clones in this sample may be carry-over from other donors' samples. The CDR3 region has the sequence CASSFETGPYEQYF. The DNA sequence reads TGTGCCAGCAGCTTCGAGACAGGGCCCTACGAGCAGTACTTC.